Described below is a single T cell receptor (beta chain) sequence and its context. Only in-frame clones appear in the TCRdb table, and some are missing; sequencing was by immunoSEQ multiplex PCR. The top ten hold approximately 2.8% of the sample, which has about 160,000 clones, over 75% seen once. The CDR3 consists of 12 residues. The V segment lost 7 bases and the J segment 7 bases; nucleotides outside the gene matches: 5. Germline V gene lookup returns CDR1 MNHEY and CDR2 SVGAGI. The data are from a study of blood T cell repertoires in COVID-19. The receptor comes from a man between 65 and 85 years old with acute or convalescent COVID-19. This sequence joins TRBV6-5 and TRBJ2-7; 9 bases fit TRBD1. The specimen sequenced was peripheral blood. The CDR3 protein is CASNRQGDEQYF. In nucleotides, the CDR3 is TGTGCCAGCAATCGACAGGGGGATGAGCAGTACTTC.